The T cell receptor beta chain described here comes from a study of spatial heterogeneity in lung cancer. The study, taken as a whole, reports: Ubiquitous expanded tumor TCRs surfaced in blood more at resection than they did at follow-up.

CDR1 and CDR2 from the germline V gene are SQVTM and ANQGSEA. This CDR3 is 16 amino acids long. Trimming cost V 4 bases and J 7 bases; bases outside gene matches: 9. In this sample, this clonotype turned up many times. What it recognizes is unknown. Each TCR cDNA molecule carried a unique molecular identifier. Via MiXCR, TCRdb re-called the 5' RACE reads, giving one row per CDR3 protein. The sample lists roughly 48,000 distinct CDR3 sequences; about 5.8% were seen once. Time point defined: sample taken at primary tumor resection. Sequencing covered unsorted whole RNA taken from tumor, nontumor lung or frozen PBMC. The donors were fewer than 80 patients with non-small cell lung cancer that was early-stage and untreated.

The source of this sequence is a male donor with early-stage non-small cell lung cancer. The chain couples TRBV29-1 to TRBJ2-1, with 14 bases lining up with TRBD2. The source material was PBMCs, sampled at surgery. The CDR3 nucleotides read TGCAGCGTTGCCGGGACTAGCGGGAGTAGGGGGAATGAGCAGTTCTTC. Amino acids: CSVAGTSGSRGNEQFF.